Reported below is one TCR beta chain. What it binds is unknown. V lost 4 bases to trimming and J lost 0 bases, with 9 bases between them. This CDR3 is built from 15 residues. CDR1 is LNHDA and CDR2 is SQIVND in the germline V gene (reference sequence). The assay was immunoSEQ multiplex PCR, and TCRdb's table has in-frame clones only and misses some. This table has roughly 50,000 clones, approximately 82% appearing once. The data stem from a study of a mutant IDH1 vaccine in newly diagnosed glioma. Study background: Most patients had received both radiotherapy and temozolomide, the prior options being radiotherapy, temozolomide, or both.

As to time point: week 5, during vaccination. Doses of 300 ug of mutant IDH1 20-mer peptide were given with topical imiquimod. The receptor was derived from a man in his thirties or forties with glioma. This chain connects TRBV19 to TRBJ1-4; no definite D call. Here the sequenced sample was PBMCs, taken from a glioma patient whose treatment included an IDH1 peptide vaccine. The DNA for the CDR3 is TGTGCCAGTAGTACCCTACTAGCAACTAATGAAAAACTGTTTTTT. Amino acids: CASSTLLATNEKLFF. The entire variable domain, with the rest obtained from reference TRBV19 and TRBJ1-4, is as follows: DGGITQSPKYLFRKEGQNVTLSCEQNLNHDAMYWYRQDPGQGLRLIYYSQIVNDFQKGDIAEGYSVSREKKESFPLTVTSAQKNPTAFYLCASSTLLATNEKLFFGSGTQLSVL.